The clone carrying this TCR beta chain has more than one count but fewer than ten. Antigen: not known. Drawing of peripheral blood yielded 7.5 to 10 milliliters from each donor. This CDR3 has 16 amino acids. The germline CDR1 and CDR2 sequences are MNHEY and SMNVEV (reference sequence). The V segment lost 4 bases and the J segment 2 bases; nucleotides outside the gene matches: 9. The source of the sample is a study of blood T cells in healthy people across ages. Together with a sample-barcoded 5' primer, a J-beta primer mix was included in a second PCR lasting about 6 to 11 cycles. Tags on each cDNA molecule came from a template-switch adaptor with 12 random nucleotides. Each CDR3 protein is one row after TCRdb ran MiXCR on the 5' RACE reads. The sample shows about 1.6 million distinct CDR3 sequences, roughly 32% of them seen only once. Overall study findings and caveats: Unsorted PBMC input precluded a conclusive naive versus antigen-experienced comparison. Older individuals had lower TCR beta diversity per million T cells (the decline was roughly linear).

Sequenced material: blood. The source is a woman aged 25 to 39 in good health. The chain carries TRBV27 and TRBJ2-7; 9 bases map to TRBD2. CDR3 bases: TGTGCCAGCAGTTCTCCACTAGCGGGTAACCCCTACGAGCAGTACTTC. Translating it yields CASSSPLAGNPYEQYF.